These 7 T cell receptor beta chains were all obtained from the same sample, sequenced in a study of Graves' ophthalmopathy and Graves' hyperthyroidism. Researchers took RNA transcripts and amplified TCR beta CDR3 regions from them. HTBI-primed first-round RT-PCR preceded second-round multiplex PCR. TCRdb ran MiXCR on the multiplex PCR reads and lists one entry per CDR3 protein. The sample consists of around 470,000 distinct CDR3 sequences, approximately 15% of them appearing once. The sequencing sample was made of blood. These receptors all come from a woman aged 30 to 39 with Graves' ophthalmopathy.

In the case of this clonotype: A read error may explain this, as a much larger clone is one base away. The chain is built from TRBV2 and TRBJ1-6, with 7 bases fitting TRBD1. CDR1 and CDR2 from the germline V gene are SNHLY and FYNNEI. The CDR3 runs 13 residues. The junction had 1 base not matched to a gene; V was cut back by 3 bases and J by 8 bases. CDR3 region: CASSDRGDSPLHF. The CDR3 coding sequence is TGTGCCAGCAGTGACAGGGGGGATTCACCCCTCCACTTT.

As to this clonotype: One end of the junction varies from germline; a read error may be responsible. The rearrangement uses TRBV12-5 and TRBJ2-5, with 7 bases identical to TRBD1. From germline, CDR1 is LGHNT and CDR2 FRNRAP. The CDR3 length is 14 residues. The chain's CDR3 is CASARGLREETKYF. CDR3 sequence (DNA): TGTGCTAGTGCAAGGGGGCTGAGGGAAGAGACCAAGTACTTC.

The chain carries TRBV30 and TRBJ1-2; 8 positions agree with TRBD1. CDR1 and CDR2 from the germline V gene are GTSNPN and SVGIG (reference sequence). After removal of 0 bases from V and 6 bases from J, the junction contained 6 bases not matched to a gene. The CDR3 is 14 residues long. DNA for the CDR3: TGTGCCTGGAGTGTAAAGGACAGGGCCCATGGCTACACCTTC. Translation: CAWSVKDRAHGYTF.

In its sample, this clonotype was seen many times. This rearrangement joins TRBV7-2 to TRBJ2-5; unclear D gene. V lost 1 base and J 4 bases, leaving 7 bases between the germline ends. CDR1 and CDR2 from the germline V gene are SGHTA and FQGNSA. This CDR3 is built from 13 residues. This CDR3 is CASSLEKAETQYF. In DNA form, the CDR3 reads TGTGCCAGCAGCTTAGAAAAAGCAGAGACCCAGTACTTC.

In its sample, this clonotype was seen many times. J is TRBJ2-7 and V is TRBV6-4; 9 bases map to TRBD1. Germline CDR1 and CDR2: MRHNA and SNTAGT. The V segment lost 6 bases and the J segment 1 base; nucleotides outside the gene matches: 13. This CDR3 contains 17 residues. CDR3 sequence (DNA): TGTGCCAGCAGGGACAGGGGAGGCCCGAACCAATCCTACGAGCAGTACTTC. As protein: CASRDRGGPNQSYEQYF.

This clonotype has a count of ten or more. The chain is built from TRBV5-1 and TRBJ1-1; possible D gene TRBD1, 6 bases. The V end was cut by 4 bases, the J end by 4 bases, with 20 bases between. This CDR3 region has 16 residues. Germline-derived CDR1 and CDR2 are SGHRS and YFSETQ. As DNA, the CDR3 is TGCGCCAGCAGCCTCGGTTCATACAGGGCATTCACTGAAGCTTTCTTT. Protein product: CASSLGSYRAFTEAFF.

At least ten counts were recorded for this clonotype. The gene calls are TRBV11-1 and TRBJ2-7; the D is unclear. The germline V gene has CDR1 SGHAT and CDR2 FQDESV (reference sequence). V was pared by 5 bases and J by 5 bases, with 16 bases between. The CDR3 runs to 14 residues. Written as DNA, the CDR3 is TGTGCCAGCAGCCGGAGACACGGTCCCAACGAGCAGTACTTC. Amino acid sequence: CASSRRHGPNEQYF.